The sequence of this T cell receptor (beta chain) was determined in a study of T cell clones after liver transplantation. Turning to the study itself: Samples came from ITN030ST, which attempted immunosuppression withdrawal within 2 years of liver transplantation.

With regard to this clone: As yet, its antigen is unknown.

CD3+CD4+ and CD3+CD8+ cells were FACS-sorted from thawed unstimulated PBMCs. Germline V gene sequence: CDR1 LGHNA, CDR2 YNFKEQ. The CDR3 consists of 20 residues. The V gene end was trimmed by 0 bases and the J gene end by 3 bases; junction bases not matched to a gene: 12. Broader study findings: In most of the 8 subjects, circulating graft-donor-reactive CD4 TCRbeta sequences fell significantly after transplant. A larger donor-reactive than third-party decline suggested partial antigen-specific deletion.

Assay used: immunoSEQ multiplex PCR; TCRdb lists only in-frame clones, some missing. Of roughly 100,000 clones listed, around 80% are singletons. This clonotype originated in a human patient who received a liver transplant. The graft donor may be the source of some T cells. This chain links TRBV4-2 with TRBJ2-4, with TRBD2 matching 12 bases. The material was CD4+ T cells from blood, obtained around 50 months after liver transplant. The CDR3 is CASSQDFSSGGAFDKNIQYF. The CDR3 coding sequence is TGTGCCAGCAGCCAAGATTTCTCTAGCGGGGGGGCCTTCGACAAAAACATTCAGTACTTC.